The source of this T cell receptor beta chain is a study of T-cell reconstitution after alpha-beta-depleted transplantation in children. This sample's TCRbeta library carried unique molecular identifier barcodes. One entry per CDR3 protein, called by TCRdb with MiXCR from the PCR reads. Of 190,000 or so distinct CDR3 sequences listed, about 6.4% are singletons. This CDR3 spans 12 amino acids. Germline loops: CDR1 DFQATT, CDR2 SNEGSKA (reference sequence). V dropped 2 bases and J dropped 3 bases, with 7 bases sitting between them. At least ten counts were recorded for this clonotype. Sample: PBMCs from the stem cell graft donor, taken from the stem cell graft. The chain combines TRBV20-1 with TRBJ1-2; D ambiguous. The sequence was collected from a human donor who donated a stem cell graft to a child with Wiskott-Aldrich syndrome. DNA of the CDR3: TGCAGTGCTAGAATATCTCACTATGGCTACACCTTC. Protein sequence: CSARISHYGYTF.